This entry features one TCR beta chain sequence. What it binds is not known. These data come from a study of T cells after yellow fever vaccination. Study overall: Preparation of fractions with low cell numbers was performed using SMART-Seq v4 Ultra Low Input. Study-wide findings and caveats: Most primary-vaccination clones recurred post-booster (around 97% CD4, 88% CD8).

The CDR3 runs to 15 residues. CDR1 SGHRS and CDR2 YFSETQ come from the germline V gene. The V end lost 0 bases, the J end lost 5 bases, and 12 bases lay between the germline ends. Via MiXCR, TCRdb re-called the 5' RACE reads, giving one row per CDR3 protein. The profile covers almost 600,000 distinct CDR3 sequences, with approximately 13% appearing a single time and over 12% taken by the ten largest. The V and J genes are TRBV5-1 and TRBJ2-1; D possibly uses TRBD1 or TRBD2 (6 bases each). The TCR comes from a man aged 25-45 years who received the YFV17D yellow fever vaccine. The sequencing used PBMCs, collected on the day of the yellow fever booster vaccination. Here the CDR3 reads CASSLVGGTNNEQFF. The CDR3 DNA is TGCGCCAGCAGCTTGGTGGGGGGCACCAACAATGAGCAGTTCTTC. The full variable domain, its missing parts supplied by reference TRBV5-1 and TRBJ2-1, is KAGVTQTPRYLIKTRGQQVTLSCSPISGHRSVSWYQQTPGQGLQFLFEYFSETQRNKGNFPGRFSGRQFSNSRSEMNVSTLELGDSALYLCASSLVGGTNNEQFFGPGTRLTVL.